These 17 T cell receptor beta chains came from one sample sequenced in a study of technical replicates of blood from a few donors. Assay used: immunoSEQ multiplex PCR; TCRdb lists only in-frame clones, some missing. This table has 60,000 to 80,000 clones, approximately 91% appearing once. Sequenced: PBMCs. These receptors were collected from a human donor in good health. Some clones in this sample may be carry-over from other donors' samples.

J is TRBJ2-3 and V is TRBV9; 12 nucleotides line up with TRBD2. CDR1 SGDLS and CDR2 YYNGEE come from the germline V gene. V lost 3 bases to trimming and J lost 8 bases; unmatched junction nucleotides: 7. CDR3 size: 15 residues. For the CDR3, the DNA is TGTGCCAGCAGCGCTAGCGGGGGGGCCCCCGGTACGCAGTATTTT. Translating it yields CASSASGGAPGTQYF.

This chain joins TRBV6-1 and TRBJ2-5, with 10 bases fitting TRBD2. The V gene end was trimmed by 5 bases and the J gene end by 5 bases; junction bases not matched to a gene: 8. The CDR3 length is 15 residues. Germline loops: CDR1 MNHNS, CDR2 SASEGT. The CDR3 reads CASSSLAGDWETQYF. DNA of the CDR3: TGTGCCAGCAGTAGTCTAGCGGGAGATTGGGAGACCCAGTACTTC.

The chain carries TRBV29-1 and TRBJ2-2, with TRBD1 matching over 7 bases. CDR1 is SQVTM, CDR2 ANQGSEA, per germline. The CDR3 runs 15 residues. The J segment lost 5 bases and the V segment lost 1 base, leaving 7 bases of the junction unmatched. CDR3 coding DNA: TGCAGCGTTGAAGGGACAGGACGGGGAACCGGGGAGCTGTTTTTT. It specifies CSVEGTGRGTGELFF.

For this clone: The same CDR3 also results from other DNA sequences found in this sample. The chain employs TRBV7-3 and TRBJ1-6, with 10 bases lining up with TRBD1. CDR3 length: 13 amino acids. Germline V gives CDR1 SGHTA, CDR2 FQGTGA. The V and J ends lost 4 bases and 10 bases, in that order; junction bases with no gene match: 1. CDR3 bases: TGTGCCAGCAGCTCGACAGGGGGCTCACCCCTCCACTTT. It translates to CASSSTGGSPLHF.

The chain carries TRBV7-2 and TRBJ2-1; 7 bases align to TRBD1. The V and J ends lost 5 bases and 7 bases, in that order; junction bases with no gene match: 11. This CDR3 region has 15 residues. Germline V lookup: CDR1 SGHTA, CDR2 FQGNSA. The CDR3 is CASSRQGTSGNEQFF. CDR3 nucleotide sequence: TGTGCCAGCAGCCGACAGGGTACCTCTGGGAATGAGCAGTTCTTC.

The table lists this clone with a count of one. V gene TRBV19 combines with J gene TRBJ2-7; 9 bases match TRBD2. The CDR3 covers 15 residues. Germline CDR1 LNHDA, CDR2 SQIVND (reference sequence). The V and J ends lost 5 bases and 2 bases, in that order; junction bases with no gene match: 7. The CDR3: CASSLASGKTYEQYF. The CDR3 DNA sequence: TGTGCCAGTAGTTTAGCTAGCGGGAAGACCTACGAGCAGTACTTC.

This clone has a single count. V usage is TRBV2 and J usage is TRBJ1-1; 7 bases align to TRBD1. The CDR3 is 13 amino acids. The V segment lost 8 bases and the J segment 0 bases; nucleotides outside the gene matches: 3. Germline CDR1 is SNHLY and CDR2 is FYNNEI. The CDR3 region has the DNA TGTGCCAGCCGGACAGGTATGAACACTGAAGCTTTCTTT. Its translation: CASRTGMNTEAFF.

The chain carries TRBV10-3 and TRBJ1-3, with a tentative D call TRBD1 (6 bases). Trimming shortened V by 3 bases and J by 0 bases, and 9 bases separated the two germline ends. Germline assignment: CDR1 ENHRY and CDR2 SYGVKD. The CDR3 length is 15 residues. The CDR3 reads CAISEDRSSGNTIYF. Written as DNA, the CDR3 is TGTGCCATCAGTGAAGACAGGAGCTCTGGAAACACCATATATTTT.

This rearrangement joins TRBV29-1 to TRBJ2-5; a possible D gene is TRBD1 (5 bases). The V and J ends lost 4 bases and 4 bases respectively, with 16 bases between them. This CDR3 contains 14 residues. CDR1 and CDR2 (germline): SQVTM, ANQGSEA. The CDR3 DNA reads as TGCAGCGTTGTGGGCCCCGGGCAGGGAGAGACCCAGTACTTC. Its protein product is CSVVGPGQGETQYF.

V is TRBV7-9 and J is TRBJ1-1; D not resolved. V lost 3 bases, J lost 0 bases, and 11 bases lay in between. Looked up from germline, CDR1 is SEHNR and CDR2 is FQNEAQ (reference sequence). The CDR3 has 15 amino acids. The CDR3 sequence: CASSFTEVVNTEAFF. In DNA form, the CDR3 reads TGTGCCAGCAGCTTTACGGAGGTAGTGAACACTGAAGCTTTCTTT.

J is TRBJ1-5 and V is TRBV7-2, with D uncertain. Germline V CDR1 and CDR2: SGHTA, FQGNSA. V lost 5 bases and J 4 bases, leaving 6 bases between the germline ends. This CDR3 is built from 12 residues. The CDR3 is CASSPDNQPQHF. The CDR3 nucleotides read TGTGCCAGCAGCCCAGATAATCAGCCCCAGCATTTT.

This clone has only a few counts. The CDR3 region is CATHREGTEAFF. The DNA for the CDR3 is TGTGCCACCCACAGGGAAGGTACTGAAGCTTTCTTT. The gene calls are TRBV30 and TRBJ1-1, with a weak D call TRBD1 (6 bases). The V gene's germline CDR1 is GTSNPN and CDR2 SVGIG (reference sequence). Between the trimmed V and J ends, which lost 8 bases and 5 bases, there was a span of 15 bases. The CDR3 totals 12 residues.

This chain uses TRBV7-6 with TRBJ2-1, with D perhaps TRBD2 (6 bases). This CDR3 has 14 amino acids. Per the germline V gene, CDR1 is SGHVS and CDR2 is FNYEAQ. Trimming pared 5 bases from V and 2 bases from J, leaving 10 bases between. The CDR3 sequence is CASSPWTTYNEQFF. CDR3 nucleotide sequence: TGTGCCAGCAGCCCCTGGACTACCTACAATGAGCAGTTCTTC.

The gene calls are TRBV4-3 and TRBJ2-1, with TRBD2 matching 13 bases. Looked up from germline, CDR1 is LGHNA and CDR2 is YSLEER. Trimming removed 2 bases from V and 12 bases from J; junction bases left unmatched: 10. The CDR3 extends over 16 amino acids. The CDR3 DNA reads as TGCGCCAGCAGCCAACAGGGACTAGCGGGGCCTCTTGGGCAGTTCTTC. This codes for CASSQQGLAGPLGQFF.

This rearrangement joins TRBV5-4 to TRBJ2-7; D perhaps matches TRBD1 (5 bases). Germline V lookup: CDR1 SGHNT, CDR2 YYREEE (reference sequence). Trimming took off 3 bases at V and 0 bases at J, with 7 bases between the two ends. There are 13 residues in the CDR3. CDR3 protein: CASSSDTSYEQYF. The CDR3 coding sequence is TGTGCCAGCAGCTCGGACACCTCCTACGAGCAGTACTTC. Full variable domain (rest looked up from reference TRBV5-4 and TRBJ2-7): ETGVTQSPTHLIKTRGQQVTLRCSSQSGHNTVSWYQQALGQGPQFIFQYYREEENGRGNFPPRFSGLQFPNYSSELNVNALELDDSALYLCASSSDTSYEQYFGPGTRLTVT.

V and J are TRBV30 and TRBJ2-1; a weak D match, TRBD1 (6 bases). Germline V gene data show CDR1 as GTSNPN and CDR2 as SVGIG (reference sequence). The V end lost 7 bases, the J end lost 9 bases, and 16 bases lay between the germline ends. The CDR3 contains 12 residues. The CDR3 DNA is TGTGCCTCCGCACGGGACATAGGTGAGCAGTTCTTC. Its protein product is CASARDIGEQFF.

V is TRBV2 and J is TRBJ2-2; D ambiguous. The V gene lost 4 bases and the J gene lost 3 bases, with 6 bases spanning the gap. CDR1 SNHLY and CDR2 FYNNEI come from the germline V gene. CDR3 length: 13 amino acids. The CDR3 region has the DNA TGTGCCAGCAGTGGTTCTTACACCGGGGAGCTGTTTTTT. Its protein is CASSGSYTGELFF.